This entry is about one T cell receptor beta chain. This entry comes from a study of blood T cells in healthy people across ages. Alongside a J-beta primer mix, a sample-barcoded 5' primer served in a second PCR lasting roughly 6 to 11 cycles. TCRdb independently ran MiXCR on the 5' RACE reads; one entry per CDR3 protein. The sample includes 700,000 or so distinct CDR3 sequences, roughly 20% seen only once; the top ten take around 22%. Isolated per sample were at least 7 million PBMCs. The sequence was collected from a man between 65 and 80 years old in good health. Sequencing used blood.

CDR3 nucleotides: TGTGCCAGCAGACCCCGGGCGGGGGAGACCCAGTACTTC. Its protein product is CASRPRAGETQYF. The genes are TRBV6-1 and TRBJ2-1, with D possibly being TRBD2 (6 bases). The J call may be incorrect, as the DNA end agrees better with TRBJ2-5. Per germline, CDR1 MNHNS and CDR2 SASEGT. The CDR3 consists of 13 residues.